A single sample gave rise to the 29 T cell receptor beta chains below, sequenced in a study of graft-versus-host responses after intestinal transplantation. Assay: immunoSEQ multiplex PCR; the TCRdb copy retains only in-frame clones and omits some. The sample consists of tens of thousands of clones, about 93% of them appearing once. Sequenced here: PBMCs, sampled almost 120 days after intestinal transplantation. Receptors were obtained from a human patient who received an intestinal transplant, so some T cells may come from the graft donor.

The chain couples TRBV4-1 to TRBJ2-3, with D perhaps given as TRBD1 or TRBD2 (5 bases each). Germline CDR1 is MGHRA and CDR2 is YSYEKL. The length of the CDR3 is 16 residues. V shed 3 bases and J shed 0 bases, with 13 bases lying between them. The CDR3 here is CASSHQPGRSTDTQYF. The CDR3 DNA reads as TGCGCCAGCAGCCACCAACCGGGACGTAGCACAGATACGCAGTATTTT.

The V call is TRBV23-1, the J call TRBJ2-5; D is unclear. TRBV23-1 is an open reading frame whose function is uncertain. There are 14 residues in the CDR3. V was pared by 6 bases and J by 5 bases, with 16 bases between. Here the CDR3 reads CASSQTGCEETQYF. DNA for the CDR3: TGCGCCAGCAGCCAAACGGGTTGTGAGGAGACCCAGTACTTC.

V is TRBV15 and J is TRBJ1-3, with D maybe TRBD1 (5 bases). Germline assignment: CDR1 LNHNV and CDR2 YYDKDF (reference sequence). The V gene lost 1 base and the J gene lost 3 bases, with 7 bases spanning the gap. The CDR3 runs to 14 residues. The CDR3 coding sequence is TGTGCCACCAGCAGAGCAGGGAATGGAAACACCATATATTTT. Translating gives CATSRAGNGNTIYF.

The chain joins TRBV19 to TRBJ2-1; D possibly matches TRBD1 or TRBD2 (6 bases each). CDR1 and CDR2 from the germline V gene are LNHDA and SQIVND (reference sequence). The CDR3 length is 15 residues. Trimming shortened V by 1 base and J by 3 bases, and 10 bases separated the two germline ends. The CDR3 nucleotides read TGTGCCAGTAGTATAGCGGAGGGGGGCTACAATGAGCAGTTCTTC. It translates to CASSIAEGGYNEQFF.

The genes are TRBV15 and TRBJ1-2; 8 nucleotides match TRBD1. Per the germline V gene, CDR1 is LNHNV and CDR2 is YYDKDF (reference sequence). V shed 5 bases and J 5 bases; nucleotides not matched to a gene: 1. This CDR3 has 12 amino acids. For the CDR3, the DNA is TGTGCCACCAGCCGACAGGGGTATGGCTACACCTTC. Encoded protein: CATSRQGYGYTF.

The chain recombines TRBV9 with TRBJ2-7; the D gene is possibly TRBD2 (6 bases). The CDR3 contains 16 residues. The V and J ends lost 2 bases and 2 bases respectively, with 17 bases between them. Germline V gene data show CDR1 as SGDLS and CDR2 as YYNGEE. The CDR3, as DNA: TGTGCCAGCAGCGTCCGGGACGTAGCGGTCGCCTACGAGCAGTACTTC. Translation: CASSVRDVAVAYEQYF.

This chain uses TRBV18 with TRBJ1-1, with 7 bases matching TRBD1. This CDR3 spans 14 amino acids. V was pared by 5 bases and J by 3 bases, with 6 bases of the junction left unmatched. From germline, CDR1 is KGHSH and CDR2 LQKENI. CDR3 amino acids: CASSSQGVDTEAFF. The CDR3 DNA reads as TGTGCCAGCTCATCTCAGGGGGTCGACACTGAAGCTTTCTTT.

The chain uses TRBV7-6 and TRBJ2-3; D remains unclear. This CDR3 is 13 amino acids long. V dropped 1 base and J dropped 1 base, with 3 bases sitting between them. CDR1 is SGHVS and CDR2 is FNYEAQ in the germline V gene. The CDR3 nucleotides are TGTGCCAGCAGCTTAGAGGGCACAGATACGCAGTATTTT. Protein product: CASSLEGTDTQYF.

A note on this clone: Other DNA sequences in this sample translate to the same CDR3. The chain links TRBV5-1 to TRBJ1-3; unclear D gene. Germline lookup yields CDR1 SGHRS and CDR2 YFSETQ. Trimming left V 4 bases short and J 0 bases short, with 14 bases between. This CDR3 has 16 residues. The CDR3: CASSPGRGVSGNTIYF. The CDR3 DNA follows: TGCGCCAGCAGCCCGGGTCGGGGAGTCTCTGGAAACACCATATATTTT.

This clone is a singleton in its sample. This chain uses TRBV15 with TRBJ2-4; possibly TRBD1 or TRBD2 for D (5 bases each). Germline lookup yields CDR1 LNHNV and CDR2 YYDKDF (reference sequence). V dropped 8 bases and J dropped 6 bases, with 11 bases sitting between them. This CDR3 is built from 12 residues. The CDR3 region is CATRDGGNIQYF. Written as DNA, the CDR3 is TGTGCCACCCGGGACGGAGGAAACATTCAGTACTTC.

In nucleotides, the CDR3 is TGCGCCAGCAGCTTGGTCCCGAGCTACGAGCAGTACTTC. Translating it yields CASSLVPSYEQYF. The rearrangement joins TRBV5-1 to TRBJ2-7; no clear D gene. The CDR3 is 13 residues long. The ends were cut back, 0 bases at V and 3 bases at J, with 7 bases in the middle. Germline CDR1 is SGHRS and CDR2 is YFSETQ.

The CDR3 DNA is TGTGCCCGGACTTGTAGATTCCCGGAGACCCAGTACTTC. Translation: CARTCRFPETQYF. The V and J genes are TRBV21-1 and TRBJ2-5; the D call TRBD2 from the table was never checked on the DNA. TRBV21-1 is a pseudogene segment. CDR3 size: 13 residues.

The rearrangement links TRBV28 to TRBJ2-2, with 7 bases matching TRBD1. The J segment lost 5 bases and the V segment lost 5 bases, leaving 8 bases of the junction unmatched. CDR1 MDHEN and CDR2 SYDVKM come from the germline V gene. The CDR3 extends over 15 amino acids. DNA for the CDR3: TGTGCCAGCAGTGTATACAGGGGAGATACCGGGGAGCTGTTTTTT. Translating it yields CASSVYRGDTGELFF.

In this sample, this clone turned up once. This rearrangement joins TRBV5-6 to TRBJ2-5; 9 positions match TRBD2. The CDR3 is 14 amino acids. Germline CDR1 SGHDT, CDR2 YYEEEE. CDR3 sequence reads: CAAAVAGVPETQYF. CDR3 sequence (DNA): TGTGCTGCCGCGGTAGCGGGAGTCCCAGAGACCCAGTACTTC.

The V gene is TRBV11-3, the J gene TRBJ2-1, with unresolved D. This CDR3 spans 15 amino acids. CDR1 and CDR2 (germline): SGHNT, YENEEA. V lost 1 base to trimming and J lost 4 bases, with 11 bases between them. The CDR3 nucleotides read TGTGCCAGCAGCTTAGGGCCCCCGGAGTACAATGAGCAGTTCTTC. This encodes CASSLGPPEYNEQFF. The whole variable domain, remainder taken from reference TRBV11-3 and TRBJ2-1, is EAGVVQSPRYKIIEKKQPVAFWCNPISGHNTLYWYLQNLGQGPELLIRYENEEAVDDSQLPKDRFSAERLKGVDSTLKIQPAELGDSAVYLCASSLGPPEYNEQFFGPGTRLTVL.

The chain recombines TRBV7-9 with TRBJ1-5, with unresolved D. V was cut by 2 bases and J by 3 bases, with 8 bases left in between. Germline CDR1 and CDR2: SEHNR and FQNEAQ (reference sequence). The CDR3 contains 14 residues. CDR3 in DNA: TGTGCCAGCAGCTTAAACGGCATCAATCAGCCCCAGCATTTT. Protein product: CASSLNGINQPQHF. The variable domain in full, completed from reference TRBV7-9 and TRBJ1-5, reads DTGVSQNPRHKITKRGQNVTFRCDPISEHNRLYWYRQTLGQGPEFLTYFQNEAQLEKSRLLSDRFSAERPKGSFSTLEIQRTEQGDSAMYLCASSLNGINQPQHFGDGTRLSIL.

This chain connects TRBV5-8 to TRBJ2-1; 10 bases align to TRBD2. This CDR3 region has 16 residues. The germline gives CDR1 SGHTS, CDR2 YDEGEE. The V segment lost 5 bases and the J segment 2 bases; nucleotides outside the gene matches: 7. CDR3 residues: CASSPGLADTYNEQFF. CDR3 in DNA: TGTGCCAGCAGTCCCGGACTAGCGGACACCTACAATGAGCAGTTCTTC. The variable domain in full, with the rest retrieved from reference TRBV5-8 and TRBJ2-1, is EAGVTQSPTHLIKTRGQQATLRCSPISGHTSVYWYQQALGLGLQFLLWYDEGEERNRGNFPPRFSGRQFPNYSSELNVNALELEDSALYLCASSPGLADTYNEQFFGPGTRLTVL.

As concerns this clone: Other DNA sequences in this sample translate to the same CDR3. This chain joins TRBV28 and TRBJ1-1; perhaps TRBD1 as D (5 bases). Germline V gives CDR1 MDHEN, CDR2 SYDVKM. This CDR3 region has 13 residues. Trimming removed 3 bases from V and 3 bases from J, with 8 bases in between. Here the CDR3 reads CASSLTGDTEAFF. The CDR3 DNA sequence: TGTGCCAGCAGTTTGACGGGGGACACTGAAGCTTTCTTT.

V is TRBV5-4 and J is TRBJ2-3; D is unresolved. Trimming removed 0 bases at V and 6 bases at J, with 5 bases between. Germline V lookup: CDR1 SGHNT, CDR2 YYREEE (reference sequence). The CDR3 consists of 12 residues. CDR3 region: CASSLARDTQYF. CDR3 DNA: TGTGCCAGCAGCTTGGCCCGGGATACGCAGTATTTT. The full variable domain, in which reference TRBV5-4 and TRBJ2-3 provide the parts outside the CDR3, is ETGVTQSPTHLIKTRGQQVTLRCSSQSGHNTVSWYQQALGQGPQFIFQYYREEENGRGNFPPRFSGLQFPNYSSELNVNALELDDSALYLCASSLARDTQYFGPGTRLTVL.

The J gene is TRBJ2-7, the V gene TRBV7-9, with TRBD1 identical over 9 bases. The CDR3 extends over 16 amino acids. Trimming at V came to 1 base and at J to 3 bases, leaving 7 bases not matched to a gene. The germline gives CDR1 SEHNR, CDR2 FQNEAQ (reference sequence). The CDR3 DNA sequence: TGTGCCAGCAGCTTAGACGGGACAGGGCGACGCTACGAGCAGTACTTC. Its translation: CASSLDGTGRRYEQYF.

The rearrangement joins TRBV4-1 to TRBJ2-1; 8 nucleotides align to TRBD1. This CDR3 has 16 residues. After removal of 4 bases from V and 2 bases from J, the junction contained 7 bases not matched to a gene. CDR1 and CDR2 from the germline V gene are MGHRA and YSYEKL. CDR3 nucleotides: TGCGCCAGCAGCCCATGGACAGGGCAGACCTACAATGAGCAGTTCTTC. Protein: CASSPWTGQTYNEQFF.

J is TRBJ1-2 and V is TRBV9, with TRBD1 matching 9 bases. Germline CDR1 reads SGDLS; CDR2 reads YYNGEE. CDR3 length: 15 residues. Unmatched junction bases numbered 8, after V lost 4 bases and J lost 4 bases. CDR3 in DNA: TGTGCCAGCAGCTCCGGGGACAGGGAACCCTATGGCTACACCTTC. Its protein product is CASSSGDREPYGYTF.

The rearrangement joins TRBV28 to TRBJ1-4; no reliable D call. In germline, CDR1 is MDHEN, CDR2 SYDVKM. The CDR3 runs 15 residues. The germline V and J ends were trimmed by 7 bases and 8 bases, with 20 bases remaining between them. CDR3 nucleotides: TGTGCCAGCACCACTCTCCTTGGGGTGGGAGAAAAACTGTTTTTT. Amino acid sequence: CASTTLLGVGEKLFF.

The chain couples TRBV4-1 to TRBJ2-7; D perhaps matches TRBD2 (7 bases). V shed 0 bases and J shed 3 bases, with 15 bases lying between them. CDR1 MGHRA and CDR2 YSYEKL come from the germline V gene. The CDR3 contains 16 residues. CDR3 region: CASSQDWGGARYEQYF. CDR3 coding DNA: TGCGCCAGCAGCCAAGATTGGGGGGGGGCCCGCTACGAGCAGTACTTC.

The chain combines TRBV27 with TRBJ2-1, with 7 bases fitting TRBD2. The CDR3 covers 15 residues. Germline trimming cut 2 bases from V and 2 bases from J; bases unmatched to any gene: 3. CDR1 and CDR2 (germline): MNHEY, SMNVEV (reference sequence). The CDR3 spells CASSLAGEPYNEQFF. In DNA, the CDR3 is TGTGCCAGCAGTTTAGCGGGAGAACCCTACAATGAGCAGTTCTTC.

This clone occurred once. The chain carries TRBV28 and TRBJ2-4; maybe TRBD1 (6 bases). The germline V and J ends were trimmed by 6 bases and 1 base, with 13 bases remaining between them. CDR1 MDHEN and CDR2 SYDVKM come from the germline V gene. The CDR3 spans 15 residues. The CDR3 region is CASSQGYAAKNIQYF. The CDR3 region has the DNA TGTGCCAGCAGCCAGGGGTATGCGGCCAAAAACATTCAGTACTTC.

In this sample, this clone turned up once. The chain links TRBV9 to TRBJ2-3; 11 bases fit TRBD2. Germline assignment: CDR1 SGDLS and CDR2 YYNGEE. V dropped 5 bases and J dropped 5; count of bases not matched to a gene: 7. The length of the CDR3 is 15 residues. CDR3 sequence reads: CASSGLAGGQDTQYF. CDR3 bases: TGTGCCAGCAGTGGGCTAGCGGGAGGCCAAGATACGCAGTATTTT.

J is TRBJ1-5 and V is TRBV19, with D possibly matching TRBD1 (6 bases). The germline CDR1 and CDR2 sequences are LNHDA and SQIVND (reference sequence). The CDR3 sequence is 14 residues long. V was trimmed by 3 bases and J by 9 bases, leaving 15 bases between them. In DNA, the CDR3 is TGTGCCAGTAGTATGCGGGGTCAAGGGGGGCCCCAGCATTTT. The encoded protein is CASSMRGQGGPQHF.

This chain's CDR3 is CASSLAGSYGYTF. The CDR3 coding sequence is TGTGCCAGCAGTTTAGCAGGTAGCTATGGCTACACCTTC. The chain couples TRBV28 to TRBJ1-2; D not certain. Germline CDR1 is MDHEN and CDR2 is SYDVKM. The CDR3 covers 13 residues. Trimming took off 2 bases at V and 4 bases at J, with 8 bases between the two ends.